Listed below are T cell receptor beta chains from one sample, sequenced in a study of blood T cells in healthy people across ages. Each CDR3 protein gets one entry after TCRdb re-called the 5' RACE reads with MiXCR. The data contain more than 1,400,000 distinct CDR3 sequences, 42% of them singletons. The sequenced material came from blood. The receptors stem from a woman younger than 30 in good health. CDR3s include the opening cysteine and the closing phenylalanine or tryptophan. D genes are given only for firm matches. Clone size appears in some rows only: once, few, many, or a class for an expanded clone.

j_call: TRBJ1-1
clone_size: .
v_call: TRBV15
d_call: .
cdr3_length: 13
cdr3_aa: CATRRQQGDEAFF
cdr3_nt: TGTGCCACCAGGAGGCAACAGGGTGATGAAGCTTTCTTT

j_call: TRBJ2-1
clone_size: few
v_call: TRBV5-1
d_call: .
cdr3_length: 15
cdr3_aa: CASRPGGTGGDEQFF
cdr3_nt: TGCGCCAGCAGACCGGGGGGGACAGGAGGCGATGAGCAGTTCTTC

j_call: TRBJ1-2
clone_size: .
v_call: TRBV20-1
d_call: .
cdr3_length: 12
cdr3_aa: CTTETDNYGYTF
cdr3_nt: TGCACAACGGAGACAGATAACTATGGCTACACCTTC

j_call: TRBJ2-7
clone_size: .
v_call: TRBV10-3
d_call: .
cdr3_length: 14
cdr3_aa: CAISGWGVGYEQYF
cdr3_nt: TGTGCCATCAGTGGTTGGGGAGTGGGCTACGAGCAGTACTTC

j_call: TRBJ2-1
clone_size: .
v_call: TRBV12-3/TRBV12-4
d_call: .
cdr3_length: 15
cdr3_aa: CASNLGPTPYNEQFF
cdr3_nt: TGTGCCAGCAACCTGGGACCGACACCTTACAATGAGCAGTTCTTC

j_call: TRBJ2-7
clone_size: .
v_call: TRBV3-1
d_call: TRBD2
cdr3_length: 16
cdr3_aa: CASSARPTSGLYEQYF
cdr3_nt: TGTGCCAGCAGCGCCCGCCCGACTAGCGGCCTCTACGAGCAGTACTTC

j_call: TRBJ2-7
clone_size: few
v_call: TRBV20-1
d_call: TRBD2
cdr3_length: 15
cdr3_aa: CSAARSGTSSYEQYF
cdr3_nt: TGCAGTGCTGCCCGATCCGGGACTAGCTCCTACGAGCAGTACTTC

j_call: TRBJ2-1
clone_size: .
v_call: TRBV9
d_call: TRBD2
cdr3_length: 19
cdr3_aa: CASSVGLAGGGGSHNEQFF
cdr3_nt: TGTGCCAGCAGCGTAGGGCTAGCGGGGGGCGGGGGTTCCCACAATGAGCAGTTCTTC

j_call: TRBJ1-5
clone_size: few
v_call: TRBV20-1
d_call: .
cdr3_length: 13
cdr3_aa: CSAEGGGNQPQHF
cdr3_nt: TGCAGTGCTGAGGGGGGGGGCAATCAGCCCCAGCATTTT

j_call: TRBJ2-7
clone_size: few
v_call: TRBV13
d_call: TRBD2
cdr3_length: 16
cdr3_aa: CASSPRTSGRRGEQYF
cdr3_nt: TGTGCCAGCAGCCCGAGGACTAGCGGGAGACGAGGCGAGCAGTACTTC

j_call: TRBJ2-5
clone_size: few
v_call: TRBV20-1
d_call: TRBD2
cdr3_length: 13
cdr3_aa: CSALGLGMETQYF
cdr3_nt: TGCAGTGCTTTGGGACTAGGGATGGAGACCCAGTACTTC

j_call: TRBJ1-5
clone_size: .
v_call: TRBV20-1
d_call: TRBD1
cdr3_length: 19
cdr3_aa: CSASWHRDRAQYSNQPQHF
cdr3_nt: TGCAGTGCTAGCTGGCACCGGGACAGGGCCCAATATAGCAATCAGCCCCAGCATTTT

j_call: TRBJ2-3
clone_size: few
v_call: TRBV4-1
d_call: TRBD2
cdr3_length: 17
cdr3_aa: CASSQGIAGLVRDTQYF
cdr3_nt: TGCGCCAGCAGCCAGGGTATAGCGGGACTAGTCAGGGATACGCAGTATTTT

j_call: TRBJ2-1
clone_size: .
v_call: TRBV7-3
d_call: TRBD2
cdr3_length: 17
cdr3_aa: CASSLRGSGGAYNEQFF
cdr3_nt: TGTGCCAGCAGCTTAAGGGGTAGCGGGGGGGCCTACAATGAGCAGTTCTTC

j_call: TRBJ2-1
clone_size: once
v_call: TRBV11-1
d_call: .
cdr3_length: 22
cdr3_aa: CASSQGGNTEAFFGQGTNEQFF
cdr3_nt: .

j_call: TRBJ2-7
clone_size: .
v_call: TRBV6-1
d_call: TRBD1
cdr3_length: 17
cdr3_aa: CASRVDVRTGISYEQYF
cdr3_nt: TGTGCCAGCAGGGTAGATGTGAGGACAGGGATATCCTACGAGCAGTACTTC

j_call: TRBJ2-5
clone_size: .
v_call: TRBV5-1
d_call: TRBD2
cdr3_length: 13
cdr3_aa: CASSRREEETQYF
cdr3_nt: TGCGCCAGCAGCCGACGGGAGGAGGAGACCCAGTACTTC

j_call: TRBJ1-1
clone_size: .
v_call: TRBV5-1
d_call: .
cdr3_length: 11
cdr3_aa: CASNLGNEAFF
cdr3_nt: TGCGCCAGCAACCTTGGTAATGAAGCTTTCTTT

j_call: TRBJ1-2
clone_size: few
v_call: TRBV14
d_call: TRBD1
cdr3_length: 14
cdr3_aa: CASSPDRGQYGYTF
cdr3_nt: TGTGCCAGCAGCCCGGACAGGGGGCAATATGGCTACACCTTC

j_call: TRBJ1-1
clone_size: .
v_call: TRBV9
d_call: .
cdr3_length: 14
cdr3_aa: CASSVEGVNTEVFF
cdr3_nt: TGTGCCAGCAGCGTAGAGGGGGTGAACACTGAAGTTTTCTTT

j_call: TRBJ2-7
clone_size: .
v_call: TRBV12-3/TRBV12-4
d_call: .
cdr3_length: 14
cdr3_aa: CASSSRHQPYEQYF
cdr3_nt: TGTGCCAGCAGTTCGCGCCACCAGCCCTACGAGCAGTACTTC

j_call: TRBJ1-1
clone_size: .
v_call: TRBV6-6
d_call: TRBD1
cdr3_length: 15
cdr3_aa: CASSHRGPVNTEAFF
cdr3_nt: TGTGCCAGCAGTCACAGGGGGCCGGTGAACACTGAAGCTTTCTTT

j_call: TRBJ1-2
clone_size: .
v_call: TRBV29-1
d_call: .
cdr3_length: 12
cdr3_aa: CSVVQEYYGYTF
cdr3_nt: TGCAGCGTTGTTCAAGAATACTATGGCTACACCTTC

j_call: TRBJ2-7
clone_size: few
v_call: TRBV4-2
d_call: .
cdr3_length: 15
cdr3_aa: CASSQEWDSSYEQYF
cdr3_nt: TGTGCCAGCAGCCAAGAATGGGATTCCTCCTACGAGCAGTACTTC

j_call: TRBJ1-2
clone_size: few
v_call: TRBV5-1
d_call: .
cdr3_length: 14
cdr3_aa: CASSGGSNHYGYTF
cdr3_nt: TGCGCCAGCAGCGGGGGCAGTAATCACTATGGCTACACCTTC

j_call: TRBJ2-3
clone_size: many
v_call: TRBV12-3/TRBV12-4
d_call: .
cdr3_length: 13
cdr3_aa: CASSLTRTDTQYF
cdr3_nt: TGTGCCAGCAGCTTAACGCGCACAGATACGCAGTATTTT

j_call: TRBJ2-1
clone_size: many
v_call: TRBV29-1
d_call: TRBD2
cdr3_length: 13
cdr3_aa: CSVVTSANNEQFF
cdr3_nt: TGCAGCGTTGTGACTAGCGCCAACAATGAGCAGTTCTTC

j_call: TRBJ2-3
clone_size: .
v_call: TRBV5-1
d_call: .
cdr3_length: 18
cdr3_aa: CAGSPYEERASGTDTQYF
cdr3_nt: TGCGCCGGCAGCCCGTACGAGGAGCGGGCATCTGGCACAGATACGCAGTATTTT

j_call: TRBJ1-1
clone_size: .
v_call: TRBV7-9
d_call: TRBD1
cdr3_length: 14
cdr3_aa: CASSGAQGGTEAFF
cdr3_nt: TGTGCCAGCAGCGGGGCGCAGGGGGGGACTGAAGCTTTCTTT

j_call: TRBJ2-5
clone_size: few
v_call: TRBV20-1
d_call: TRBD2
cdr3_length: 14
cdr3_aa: CSAPGLAGVETQYF
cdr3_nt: TGCAGTGCTCCGGGACTAGCGGGAGTAGAGACCCAGTACTTC

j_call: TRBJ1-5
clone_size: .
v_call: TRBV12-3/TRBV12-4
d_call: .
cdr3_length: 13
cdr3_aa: CASREQDNQPQHF
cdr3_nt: TGTGCCAGCAGGGAACAGGACAATCAGCCCCAGCATTTT

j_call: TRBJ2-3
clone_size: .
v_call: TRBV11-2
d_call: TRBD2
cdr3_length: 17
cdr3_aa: CASSLVLAASSTDTQYF
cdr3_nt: TGTGCCAGCAGCTTGGTGCTAGCGGCAAGTAGCACAGATACGCAGTATTTT

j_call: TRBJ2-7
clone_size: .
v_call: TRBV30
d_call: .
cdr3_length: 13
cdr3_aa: CAWSVGGRHEQYF
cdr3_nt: TGTGCCTGGAGTGTGGGTGGCCGTCACGAGCAGTACTTC

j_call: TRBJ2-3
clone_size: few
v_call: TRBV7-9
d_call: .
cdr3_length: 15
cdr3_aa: CASTRPLDGPGTQYF
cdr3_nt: TGTGCCAGCACCCGACCTTTAGACGGACCGGGTACGCAGTATTTT

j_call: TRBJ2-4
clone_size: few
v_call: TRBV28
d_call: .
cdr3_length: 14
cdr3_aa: CASGRGGGKNIQYF
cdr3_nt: TGTGCCAGCGGCAGGGGTGGTGGCAAAAACATTCAGTACTTC

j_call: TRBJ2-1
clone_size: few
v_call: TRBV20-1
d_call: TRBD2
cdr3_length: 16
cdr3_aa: CSASSLAGDLINEQFF
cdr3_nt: TGCAGTGCTAGTTCTCTAGCGGGAGATCTTATAAATGAGCAGTTCTTC

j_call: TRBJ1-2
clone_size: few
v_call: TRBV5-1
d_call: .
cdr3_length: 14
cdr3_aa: CASSSDGGSYGYTF
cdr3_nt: TGCGCCAGCAGCTCCGACGGGGGATCCTATGGCTACACCTTC

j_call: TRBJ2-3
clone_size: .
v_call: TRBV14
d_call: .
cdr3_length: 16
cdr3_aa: CASSQDGWANTDTQYF
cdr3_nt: TGTGCCAGCAGCCAAGATGGGTGGGCTAACACAGATACGCAGTATTTT

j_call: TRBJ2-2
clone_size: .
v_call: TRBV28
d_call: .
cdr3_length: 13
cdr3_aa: CASRRGSTGELFF
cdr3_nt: TGTGCCAGCAGAAGGGGGAGCACCGGGGAGCTGTTTTTT

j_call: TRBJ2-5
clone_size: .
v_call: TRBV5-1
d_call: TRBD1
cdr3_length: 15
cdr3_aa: CASSLTGQEYNEQYF
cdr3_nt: TGCGCCAGCAGCTTGACCGGACAGGAGTACAATGAGCAGTACTTC

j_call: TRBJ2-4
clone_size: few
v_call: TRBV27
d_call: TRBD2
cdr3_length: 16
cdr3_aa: CASSLKSGGAKNIQYF
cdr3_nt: TGTGCCAGCAGTTTGAAGAGCGGGGGGGCCAAAAACATTCAGTACTTC

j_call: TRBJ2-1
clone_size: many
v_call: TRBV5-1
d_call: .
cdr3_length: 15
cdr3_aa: CASSLARSSYNEQFF
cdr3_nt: TGCGCCAGCAGCTTGGCTAGGAGCTCCTACAATGAGCAGTTCTTC

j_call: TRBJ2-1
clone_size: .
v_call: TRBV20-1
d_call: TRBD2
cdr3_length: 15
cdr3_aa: CSATAGTSGGWEQFF
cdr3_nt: TGCAGTGCTACGGCCGGGACTAGCGGGGGGTGGGAGCAGTTCTTC

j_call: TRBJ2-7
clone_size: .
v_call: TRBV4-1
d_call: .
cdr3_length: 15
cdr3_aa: CASSQDTQSEGEQYF
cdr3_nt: TGCGCCAGCAGCCAAGATACACAGTCTGAGGGCGAGCAGTACTTC

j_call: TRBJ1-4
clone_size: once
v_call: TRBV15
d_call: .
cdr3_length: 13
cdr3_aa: CATSRGTEEKLFF
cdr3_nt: TGTGCCACCAGCAGAGGGACGGAGGAAAAACTGTTTTTT

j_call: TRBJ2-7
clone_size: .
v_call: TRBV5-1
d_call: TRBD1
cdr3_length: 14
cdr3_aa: CAGSLSGGSYEQYF
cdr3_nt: TGCGCCGGCAGCTTGTCAGGGGGATCCTACGAGCAGTACTTC

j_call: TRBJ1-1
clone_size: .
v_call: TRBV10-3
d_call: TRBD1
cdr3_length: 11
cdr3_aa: CATQGVAEAFF
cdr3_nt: TGTGCCACCCAGGGGGTGGCTGAAGCTTTCTTT

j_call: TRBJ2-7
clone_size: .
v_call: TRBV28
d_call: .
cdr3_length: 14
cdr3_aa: CASEADSSSYEQYF
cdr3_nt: TGTGCCAGCGAGGCGGACTCGAGCTCCTACGAGCAGTACTTC

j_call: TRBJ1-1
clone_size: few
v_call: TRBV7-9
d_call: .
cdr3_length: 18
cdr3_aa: CASSLDRWGEMGNTEAFF
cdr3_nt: TGTGCCAGCAGCTTAGACAGGTGGGGCGAAATGGGAAACACTGAAGCTTTCTTT

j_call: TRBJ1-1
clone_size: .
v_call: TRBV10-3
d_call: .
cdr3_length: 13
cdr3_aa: CAISRSVNTEAFF
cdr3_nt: TGTGCCATCAGCAGGAGTGTGAACACTGAAGCTTTCTTT

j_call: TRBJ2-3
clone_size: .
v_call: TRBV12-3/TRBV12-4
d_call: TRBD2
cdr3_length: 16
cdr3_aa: CASSPRVAGEADTQYF
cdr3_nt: TGTGCCAGCAGTCCGCGGGTAGCGGGAGAAGCAGATACGCAGTATTTT

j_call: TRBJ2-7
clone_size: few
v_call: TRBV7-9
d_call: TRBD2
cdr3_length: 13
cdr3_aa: CASSSIGGSQQYF
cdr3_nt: TGTGCCAGCAGCTCCATCGGCGGGAGCCAGCAGTACTTC

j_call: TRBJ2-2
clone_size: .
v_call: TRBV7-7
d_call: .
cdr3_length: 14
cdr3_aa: CAVPSRLLTGELFF
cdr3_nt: TGTGCCGTTCCGAGCAGGCTGTTGACCGGGGAGCTGTTTTTT

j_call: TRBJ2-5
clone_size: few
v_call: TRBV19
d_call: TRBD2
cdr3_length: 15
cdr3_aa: CASSYTSGDYNEQYF
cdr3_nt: TGTGCCAGTTCTTACACTAGCGGTGACTACAATGAGCAGTACTTC

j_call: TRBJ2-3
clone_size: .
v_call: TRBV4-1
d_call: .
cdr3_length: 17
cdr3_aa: CASSPSGAGTITGTQYF
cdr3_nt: TGCGCCAGCAGCCCCTCGGGTGCAGGAACTATCACAGGTACGCAGTATTTT

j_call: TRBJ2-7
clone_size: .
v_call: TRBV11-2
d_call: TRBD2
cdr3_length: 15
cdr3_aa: CASSFVGGGIYEQYF
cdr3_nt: TGTGCCAGCAGCTTTGTCGGCGGGGGAATCTACGAGCAGTACTTC